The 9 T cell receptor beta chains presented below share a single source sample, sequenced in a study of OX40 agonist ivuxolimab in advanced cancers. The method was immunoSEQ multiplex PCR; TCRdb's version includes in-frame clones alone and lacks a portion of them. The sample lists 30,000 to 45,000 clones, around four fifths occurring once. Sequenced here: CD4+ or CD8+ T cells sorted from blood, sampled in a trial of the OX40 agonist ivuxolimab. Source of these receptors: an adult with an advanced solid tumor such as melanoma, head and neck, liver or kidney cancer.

CDR3 region: CAWSEAGNSPLHF. The CDR3 DNA reads as TGTGCCTGGAGTGAGGCAGGGAATTCACCCCTCCACTTT. The rearrangement joins TRBV30 to TRBJ1-6, with D possibly TRBD1 on 5 matching bases. The V gene's germline CDR1 is GTSNPN and CDR2 SVGIG (reference sequence). There are 13 residues in the CDR3. Trimming pared 1 base from V and 7 bases from J, leaving 8 bases between.

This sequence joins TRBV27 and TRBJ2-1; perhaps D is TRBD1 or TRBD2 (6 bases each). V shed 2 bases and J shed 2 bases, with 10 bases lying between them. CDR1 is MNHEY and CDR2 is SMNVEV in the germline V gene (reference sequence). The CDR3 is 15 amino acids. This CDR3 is CASSLRGETYNEQFF. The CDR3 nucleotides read TGTGCCAGCAGTTTAAGGGGGGAGACCTACAATGAGCAGTTCTTC.

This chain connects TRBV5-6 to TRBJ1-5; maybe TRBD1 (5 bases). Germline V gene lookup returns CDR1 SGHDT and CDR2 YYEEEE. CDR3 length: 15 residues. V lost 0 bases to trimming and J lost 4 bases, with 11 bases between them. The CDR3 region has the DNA TGTGCCAGCAGCTTGGCAGCCAAGGGGAATCAGCCCCAGCATTTT. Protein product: CASSLAAKGNQPQHF.

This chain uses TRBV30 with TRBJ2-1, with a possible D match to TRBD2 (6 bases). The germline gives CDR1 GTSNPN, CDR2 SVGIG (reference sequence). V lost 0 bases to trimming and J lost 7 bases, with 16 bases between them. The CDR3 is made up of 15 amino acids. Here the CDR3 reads CAWSVRRVGRNEQFF. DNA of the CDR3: TGTGCCTGGAGTGTACGAAGAGTAGGGAGGAATGAGCAGTTCTTC. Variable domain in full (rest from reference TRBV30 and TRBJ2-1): SQTIHQWPATLVQPVGSPLSLECTVEGTSNPNLYWYRQAAGRGLQLLFYSVGIGQISSEVPQNLSASRPQDRQFILSSKKLLLSDSGFYLCAWSVRRVGRNEQFFGPGTRLTVL.

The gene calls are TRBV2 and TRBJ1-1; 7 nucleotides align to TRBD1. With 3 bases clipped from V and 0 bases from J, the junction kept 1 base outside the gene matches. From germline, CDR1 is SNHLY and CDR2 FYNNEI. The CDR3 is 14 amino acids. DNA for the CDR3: TGTGCCAGCAGTGAGGGACAGATGAACACTGAAGCTTTCTTT. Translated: CASSEGQMNTEAFF.

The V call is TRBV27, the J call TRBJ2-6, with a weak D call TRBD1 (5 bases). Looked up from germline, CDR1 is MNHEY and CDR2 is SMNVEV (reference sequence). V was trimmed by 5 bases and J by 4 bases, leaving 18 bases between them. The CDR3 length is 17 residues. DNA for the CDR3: TGTGCCAGCAGTGGGCAGTACAGGAGCTCCGGGGCCAACGTCCTGACTTTC. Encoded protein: CASSGQYRSSGANVLTF.

The CDR3 reads CAISQGLAGDTQYF. CDR3 nucleotide sequence: TGTGCCATCAGTCAGGGACTAGCGGGAGATACGCAGTATTTT. The chain employs TRBV10-3 and TRBJ2-3; 12 nucleotides line up with TRBD2. With V trimmed by 5 bases and J by 5 bases, 2 bases remained unmatched. Germline values: CDR1 ENHRY, CDR2 SYGVKD. This CDR3 has 14 amino acids.

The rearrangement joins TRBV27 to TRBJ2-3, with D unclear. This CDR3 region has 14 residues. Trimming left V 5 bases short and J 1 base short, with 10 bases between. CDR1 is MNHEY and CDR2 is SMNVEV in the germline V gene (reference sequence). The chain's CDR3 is CASSPRDGTDTQYF. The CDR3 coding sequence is TGTGCCAGCAGTCCCAGAGACGGCACAGATACGCAGTATTTT.

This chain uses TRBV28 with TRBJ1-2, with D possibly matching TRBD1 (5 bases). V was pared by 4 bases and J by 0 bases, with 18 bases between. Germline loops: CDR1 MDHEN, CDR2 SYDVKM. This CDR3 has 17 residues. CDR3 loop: CASSSPPTGIANYGYTF. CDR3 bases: TGTGCCAGCAGTTCTCCCCCTACAGGTATAGCTAACTATGGCTACACCTTC.